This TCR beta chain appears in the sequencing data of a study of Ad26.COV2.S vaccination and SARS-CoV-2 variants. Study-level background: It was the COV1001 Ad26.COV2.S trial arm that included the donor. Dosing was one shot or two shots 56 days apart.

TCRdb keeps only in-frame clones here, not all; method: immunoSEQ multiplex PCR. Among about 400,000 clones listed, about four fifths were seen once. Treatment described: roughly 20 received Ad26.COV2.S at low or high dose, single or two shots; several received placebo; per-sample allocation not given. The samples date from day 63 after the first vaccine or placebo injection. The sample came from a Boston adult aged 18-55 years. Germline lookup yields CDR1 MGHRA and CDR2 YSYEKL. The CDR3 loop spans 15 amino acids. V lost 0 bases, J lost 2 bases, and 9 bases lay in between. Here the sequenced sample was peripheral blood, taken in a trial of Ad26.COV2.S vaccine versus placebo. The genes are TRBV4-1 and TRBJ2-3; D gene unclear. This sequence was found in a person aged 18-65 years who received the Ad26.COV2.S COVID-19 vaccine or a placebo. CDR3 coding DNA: TGCGCCAGCAGCCAAGAGGGTAGAACCACAGATACGCAGTATTTT. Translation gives CASSQEGRTTDTQYF.